A selection of T cell receptor beta chains follows, all from one sample in a study of healthy donors' naive CD4 and CD8 T cells. TCRdb recomputed calls from the reads with MiXCR, one row per CDR3 protein. The table lists approximately 180,000 distinct CDR3 sequences, around 70% of them singletons. Source material: naive CD4+ and CD8+ T cells sorted from blood, pooled from several donors. The receptors here all came from a pool of human donors in good health; the sample pools cells from several healthy donors. CDR3s include the opening cysteine and the closing phenylalanine or tryptophan. A D gene is named only where the DNA matches it firmly.

v_call: TRBV14; d_call: NA; j_call: TRBJ1-1; cdr3_nt: TGTGCCAGCAGCCCAGGACCTGAAGCTTTCTTT; cdr3_aa: CASSPGPEAFF
v_call: TRBV5-6; d_call: NA; j_call: TRBJ1-1; cdr3_nt: TGTGCCAGCAGCTTTGGGTCGGGCAGGGTGAACACTGAAGCTTTCTTT; cdr3_aa: CASSFGSGRVNTEAFF
v_call: TRBV29-1; d_call: NA; j_call: TRBJ2-2; cdr3_nt: TGCAGCGTTGAACCGGGGGCGAACACCGGGGAGCTGTTTTTT; cdr3_aa: CSVEPGANTGELFF
v_call: TRBV5-4; d_call: NA; j_call: TRBJ2-1; cdr3_nt: TGTGCCAGCCAGGAGGGGACCGCGGTATATGAGCAGTTCTTC; cdr3_aa: CASQEGTAVYEQFF
v_call: TRBV5-1; d_call: TRBD1; j_call: TRBJ2-5; cdr3_nt: TGCGCCAGCAGCTTGGTTGGACAGGGGAGACTCCAAGAGACCCAGTACTTC; cdr3_aa: CASSLVGQGRLQETQYF
v_call: TRBV11-2; d_call: NA; j_call: TRBJ1-2; cdr3_nt: TGTGCCAGCGGCCTAGCAGGGACTTCTAACTATGGCTACACCTTC; cdr3_aa: CASGLAGTSNYGYTF
v_call: TRBV29-1; d_call: TRBD1; j_call: TRBJ1-2; cdr3_nt: TGCAGCGCCTGGGACAGGGGCGGCTATGGCTACACCTTC; cdr3_aa: CSAWDRGGYGYTF
v_call: TRBV11-2; d_call: NA; j_call: TRBJ1-1; cdr3_nt: TGTGCCAGCAGCTCGGGGGAGACGGTCGAATCTTTCTTT; cdr3_aa: CASSSGETVESFF
v_call: TRBV11-3; d_call: NA; j_call: TRBJ1-1; cdr3_nt: TGTGCCAGCAGCTCGTCGAGGAACACTGAAGCTTTCTTT; cdr3_aa: CASSSSRNTEAFF
v_call: TRBV19; d_call: NA; j_call: TRBJ1-1; cdr3_nt: TGTGCCAGTAGTAGTTCTAGGGACACTGAAGCTTTCTTT; cdr3_aa: CASSSSRDTEAFF
v_call: TRBV20-1; d_call: NA; j_call: TRBJ2-7; cdr3_nt: TGCAGTGCTGCCCGTGATGGGTCCTTAAGGTACGAGCAGTACTTC; cdr3_aa: CSAARDGSLRYEQYF